The 2 T cell receptor beta chains below all came from one sample that was sequenced in a study of shared clonotypes between healthy human individuals. Generated by immunoSEQ multiplex PCR, the TCRdb table keeps only in-frame clones and is missing some. This sample has roughly 1,500,000 clones, with 98% found just once. Sequencing was done on a sample of naive CD4+ T cells sorted from blood. Documented subset: CD45RA+ positively selected. These receptors all come from a man aged 25 to 40 in good health.

This chain connects TRBV18 to TRBJ2-7, with TRBD2 matching 7 bases. V shed 1 base, J shed 2 bases, and the junction held 20 bases outside the gene matches. Germline CDR1 reads KGHSH; CDR2 reads LQKENI. The CDR3 length is 20 residues. The CDR3 DNA is TGTGCCAGCTCACCACAGTTCTGGACTAGTGCCGGTGGTGGGACCTACGAGCAGTACTTC. It translates to CASSPQFWTSAGGGTYEQYF.

The chain couples TRBV28 to TRBJ1-2; tentative D call: TRBD1 (6 bases). CDR1 MDHEN and CDR2 SYDVKM come from the germline V gene. Trimming stripped 8 bases from V and 5 bases from J, with 15 bases between. The CDR3 runs 13 residues. CDR3 sequence reads: CASGQGGRYGYTF. The CDR3, as DNA: TGTGCCAGCGGGCAAGGGGGTAGGTATGGCTACACCTTC.